This TCR beta chain was recorded in a study of cytotoxic CD8 clonotypes in ibrutinib-treated CLL. Method: immunoSEQ multiplex PCR; TCRdb's copy keeps in-frame clones and lacks some. The sample consists of around 330,000 clones, over 60% of them appearing once. Trimming stripped 4 bases from V and 7 bases from J, with 20 bases between. The CDR3 loop spans 15 amino acids. The germline V gene has CDR1 SGHAT and CDR2 FQNNGV. The sample consisted of PBMCs, taken after 36 months of ibrutinib treatment. The clonotype comes from a human donor with chronic lymphocytic leukemia. The V call is TRBV11-2, the J call TRBJ2-7; D not resolved. Here the CDR3 DNA reads TGTGCCAGCAGCTACCTGGAACTGGGATTACTAGAGCAGTACTTC. This translates into CASSYLELGLLEQYF.